What follows are 29 T cell receptor beta chains derived from one specimen sequenced in a study of T-cell memory formation after mild COVID-19. MiXCR was run by TCRdb on the 5' RACE reads, yielding one entry per CDR3 protein. Here the sample spans 350,000 or so distinct CDR3 sequences, around 20% being singletons. Source material: PBMCs or a T cell subset sorted from them (not recorded which). The receptor source for this set is an adult woman who had mild COVID-19 (a few samples of this study predate the infection). Cell type and time point are not known.

This sequence joins TRBV20-1 and TRBJ2-2; TRBD2 matches 11 bases. This CDR3 has 16 amino acids. Germline trimming cut 0 bases from V and 6 bases from J; bases unmatched to any gene: 6. CDR1 and CDR2 from the germline V gene are DFQATT and SNEGSKA (reference sequence). Here the CDR3 reads CSARDSTSGDSGELFF. The CDR3 region has the DNA TGCAGTGCTAGAGATTCGACTAGCGGGGATTCCGGGGAGCTGTTTTTT.

The chain employs TRBV20-1 and TRBJ2-3; D perhaps matches TRBD2 (5 bases). Germline loops: CDR1 DFQATT, CDR2 SNEGSKA (reference sequence). V was pared by 6 bases and J by 0 bases, with 16 bases between. The CDR3 sequence is 15 residues long. The CDR3: CSAADRLFSTDTQYF. The DNA for the CDR3 is TGCAGTGCCGCGGACCGACTATTTAGCACAGATACGCAGTATTTT.

The chain carries TRBV12-3 or TRBV12-4 and TRBJ2-2; the match to TRBD2 covers 9 bases. V trimming: 3 bases; J trimming: 2 bases; junction bases outside the gene matches: 16. There are 20 residues in the CDR3. The CDR3 nucleotides are TGTGCCAGCAGTTTGCCTCCCGCCCCTCTAGCGGGAATAAACACCGGGGAGCTGTTTTTT. It specifies CASSLPPAPLAGINTGELFF.

The V gene is TRBV7-2, the J gene TRBJ2-1; 12 bases are a match to TRBD2. Germline V gives CDR1 SGHTA, CDR2 FQGNSA. The V and J ends lost 4 bases and 8 bases, in that order; junction bases with no gene match: 9. This CDR3 comprises 16 residues. CDR3 in DNA: TGTGCCAGCAGCTCGAGGACTAGCGGGATTGGCTATGAGCAGTTCTTC. Its translation: CASSSRTSGIGYEQFF.

The CDR3 here is CSVSSRNTEAFF. Here the CDR3 DNA reads TGCAGCGTTTCTTCTCGTAACACTGAAGCTTTCTTT. This chain joins TRBV29-1 and TRBJ1-1; D not certain. Trimming took 5 bases from V and 2 from J, leaving 9 bases between them. CDR1 SQVTM and CDR2 ANQGSEA come from the germline V gene. The CDR3 contains 12 residues.

This clonotype was seen a handful of times. The chain has TRBV3-1 and TRBJ2-4; D gene uncertain. Germline CDR1 reads LGHDT; CDR2 reads YNNKEL (reference sequence). The CDR3 is 16 residues long. V was trimmed by 1 base and J by 0 bases, leaving 10 bases between them. CDR3 coding DNA: TGTGCCAGCAGCCAAGGGGTCAGACTAGCCAAAAACATTCAGTACTTC. Translated, it gives CASSQGVRLAKNIQYF.

This clonotype was seen a handful of times. The V gene is TRBV5-1, the J gene TRBJ2-1, with 8 nucleotides matching TRBD1. Germline V gene sequence: CDR1 SGHRS, CDR2 YFSETQ. This CDR3 region has 14 residues. J lost 6 bases, V lost 3 bases, and 5 bases had no gene match. The CDR3 sequence is CASSSGDRSNEQFF. The CDR3 DNA follows: TGCGCCAGCAGCTCAGGGGACAGGAGCAATGAGCAGTTCTTC.

This clonotype was seen only a few times. The V gene is TRBV12-3 or TRBV12-4, the J gene TRBJ2-7, with TRBD2 matching 9 bases. The CDR3 consists of 14 residues. V dropped 1 base and J dropped 9; count of bases not matched to a gene: 7. CDR3 DNA: TGTGCCAGCAGTTTAGGGACTAGCGCCGGATCGCAGTACTTC. It encodes CASSLGTSAGSQYF.

This clonotype was seen only once. The chain links TRBV5-5 to TRBJ2-3; no clear D gene. CDR1 and CDR2 from the germline V gene are SGHKS and YYEKEE (reference sequence). V was pared by 2 bases and J by 6 bases, with 13 bases between. There are 14 residues in the CDR3. The CDR3 coding sequence is TGTGCCAGCAGCTTAAATTCCGGGTCGGATACGCAGTATTTT. Translation gives CASSLNSGSDTQYF.

This clonotype was observed a few times. The CDR3 reads CASSPPVGIAKNIQYF. The DNA of the CDR3 is TGTGCCAGCTCACCACCAGTGGGGATCGCCAAAAACATTCAGTACTTC. The V gene is TRBV18, the J gene TRBJ2-4; D gene unclear. The CDR3 has 16 residues. The V end was cut by 0 bases, the J end by 1 base, with 10 bases between. CDR1 is KGHSH, CDR2 LQKENI, per germline.

V and J are TRBV7-9 and TRBJ2-1; D remains unclear. Germline V gene lookup returns CDR1 SEHNR and CDR2 FQNEAQ (reference sequence). The CDR3 totals 11 residues. CDR3 in amino acids: CASAGIGEQFF. In DNA form, the CDR3 reads TGTGCTTCGGCCGGAATTGGTGAGCAGTTCTTC.

This clonotype was detected a few times. The CDR3 sequence is CASSLAPGLTNEQFF. In DNA form, the CDR3 reads TGTGCCAGCAGTTTAGCGCCCGGACTCACAAATGAGCAGTTCTTC. The rearrangement uses TRBV12-3 or TRBV12-4 and TRBJ2-1; a weak D match, TRBD2 (5 bases). The CDR3 loop spans 15 amino acids. V was shortened by 0 bases and J by 7 bases, with 13 bases between the two germline ends.

The J gene is TRBJ2-1, the V gene TRBV7-2; perhaps TRBD1 as D (6 bases). The length of the CDR3 is 15 residues. Germline V lookup: CDR1 SGHTA, CDR2 FQGNSA. Trimming removed 4 bases at V and 8 bases at J, with 18 bases between. The CDR3 reads CASSSPGQPLHEQFF. CDR3 nucleotides: TGTGCCAGCAGCTCCCCGGGACAACCACTCCATGAGCAGTTCTTC.

V is TRBV3-1 and J is TRBJ2-7, with TRBD1 matching 12 bases. Germline V gives CDR1 LGHDT, CDR2 YNNKEL (reference sequence). V lost 5 bases and J lost 3; bases outside the gene matches: 5. CDR3 length: 15 amino acids. CDR3 DNA: TGTGCCAGCAGCTCCCGGGACAGGGGGCTCTACGAGCAGTACTTC. The encoded protein is CASSSRDRGLYEQYF.

This clonotype was seen a handful of times. The chain recombines TRBV2 with TRBJ1-1; 9 nucleotides line up with TRBD1. J gave up 11 bases and V 8 bases, and 6 bases lay outside the gene matches. Germline CDR1 SNHLY, CDR2 FYNNEI. The CDR3 totals 11 residues. The CDR3 protein is CASRETGGAFF. CDR3 nucleotide sequence: TGTGCCAGCCGGGAGACAGGGGGGGCTTTCTTT.

This clonotype has ten or more counts. The V gene is TRBV7-3, the J gene TRBJ1-2; D not certain. Germline V gives CDR1 SGHTA, CDR2 FQGTGA. This CDR3 contains 15 residues. Trimming took 0 bases from V and 6 from J, leaving 14 bases between them. In nucleotides, the CDR3 is TGTGCCAGCAGCTTAACTACCGGGCCCGGGCATGGCTACACCTTC. Amino acids: CASSLTTGPGHGYTF. Variable domain in full (rest from reference TRBV7-3 and TRBJ1-2): GAGVSQTPSNKVTEKGKYVELRCDPISGHTALYWYRQSLGQGPEFLIYFQGTGAADDSGLPNDRFFAVRPEGSVSTLKIQRTERGDSAVYLCASSLTTGPGHGYTFGSGTRLTVV.

This clonotype appeared many times. This chain joins TRBV27 and TRBJ1-2; 7 bases match TRBD1. The CDR3 spans 15 residues. J was trimmed by 4 bases and V by 8 bases; bases with no gene match: 13. Germline V gene data show CDR1 as MNHEY and CDR2 as SMNVEV (reference sequence). The CDR3 protein is CASRRGGPNLYGYTF. The CDR3 DNA is TGTGCCAGCCGCAGAGGGGGCCCCAACCTCTATGGCTACACCTTC.

This clonotype was seen a few times. The chain has TRBV7-3 and TRBJ2-2; a possible D gene is TRBD2 (5 bases). Germline V gene data show CDR1 as SGHTA and CDR2 as FQGTGA. The CDR3 is 16 residues long. Trimming removed 1 base from V and 2 bases from J, with 11 bases in between. CDR3 in amino acids: CASSLNAGPNTGELFF. CDR3 DNA sequence: TGTGCCAGCAGCTTAAATGCGGGTCCTAACACCGGGGAGCTGTTTTTT.

This clonotype was picked up a small number of times. This chain links TRBV15 with TRBJ2-1; no reliable D call. The CDR3 loop spans 13 amino acids. The ends were cut back, 3 bases at V and 10 bases at J, with 13 bases in the middle. Looked up from germline, CDR1 is LNHNV and CDR2 is YYDKDF (reference sequence). The CDR3 here is CATSSGRLREQFF. Here the CDR3 DNA reads TGTGCCACCAGCAGCGGACGCCTCCGGGAGCAGTTCTTC.

The rearrangement joins TRBV4-2 to TRBJ2-3; 15 nucleotides match TRBD2. This CDR3 comprises 18 residues. The germline gives CDR1 LGHNA, CDR2 YNFKEQ. The junction had 7 bases not matched to a gene; V was cut back by 2 bases and J by 4 bases. In DNA form, the CDR3 reads TGTGCCAGCAGCCAAACCGGACTAGCGGGGGGGCCGGCAGATACGCAGTATTTT. It translates to CASSQTGLAGGPADTQYF.

The rearrangement links TRBV7-6 to TRBJ2-3, with 7 bases aligning to TRBD2. In germline, CDR1 is SGHVS, CDR2 FNYEAQ. This CDR3 has 16 residues. The ends lost 0 bases at V and 2 bases at J; junction bases unmatched: 5. The CDR3 sequence: CASSLAGSGNTDTQYF. The CDR3 nucleotides are TGTGCCAGCAGCTTAGCGGGGAGCGGGAACACAGATACGCAGTATTTT.

V and J are TRBV5-1 and TRBJ1-1, with TRBD1 matching over 8 bases. Trimming at V came to 5 bases and at J to 1 base, leaving 7 bases not matched to a gene. CDR3 size: 15 residues. Germline values: CDR1 SGHRS, CDR2 YFSETQ. The CDR3 protein is CASRADRAPNTEAFF. The CDR3 DNA reads TGCGCCAGCAGGGCGGACAGGGCCCCGAACACTGAAGCTTTCTTT.

The gene calls are TRBV20-1 and TRBJ2-7; 10 bases fit TRBD1. The CDR3 has 14 amino acids. J lost 2 bases, V lost 0 bases, and 1 base had no gene match. CDR1 and CDR2 from the germline V gene are DFQATT and SNEGSKA (reference sequence). CDR3: CSAREGTGAYEQYF. In DNA form, the CDR3 reads TGCAGTGCTAGAGAGGGGACAGGGGCCTACGAGCAGTACTTC.

This chain's CDR3 is CSASGQATNEKLFF. CDR3 DNA sequence: TGCAGTGCTAGCGGACAGGCGACTAATGAAAAACTGTTTTTT. The chain combines TRBV20-1 with TRBJ1-4, with 7 bases fitting TRBD1. The J segment lost 2 bases and the V segment lost 3 bases, leaving 3 bases of the junction unmatched. The CDR3 totals 14 residues. Germline CDR1 and CDR2: DFQATT and SNEGSKA (reference sequence).

This chain joins TRBV5-1 and TRBJ2-5, with a possible D match to TRBD2 (6 bases). CDR3 size: 14 residues. Germline lookup yields CDR1 SGHRS and CDR2 YFSETQ. Trimming took 0 bases from V and 3 from J, leaving 9 bases between them. The CDR3 region has the DNA TGCGCCAGCAGCTTGGGGAGGGAAAAAGAGACCCAGTACTTC. Protein: CASSLGREKETQYF.

The chain joins TRBV29-1 to TRBJ2-7; weak D call: TRBD1 (6 bases). The V gene's germline CDR1 is SQVTM and CDR2 ANQGSEA. V dropped 6 bases and J dropped 2 bases, with 14 bases sitting between them. The CDR3 spans 13 residues. For the CDR3, the DNA is TGCAGCGTCATGAGGGACAATGCCTACGAGCAGTACTTC. Protein product: CSVMRDNAYEQYF.

In this sample, this clonotype turned up a few times. The V and J genes are TRBV28 and TRBJ2-4; D call uncertain. V was cut by 6 bases and J by 0 bases, with 12 bases left in between. The CDR3 length is 15 residues. The germline V gene encodes CDR1 MDHEN and CDR2 SYDVKM. This chain's CDR3 is CASSPSELAKNIQYF. The CDR3 coding sequence is TGTGCCAGCAGCCCCTCAGAGCTAGCCAAAAACATTCAGTACTTC.

This clonotype was seen a handful of times. The V call is TRBV9, the J call TRBJ2-1, with D unresolved. V was clipped by 3 bases and J by 9 bases, with 19 bases between them. There are 15 residues in the CDR3. The germline CDR1 and CDR2 sequences are SGDLS and YYNGEE. The CDR3 DNA is TGTGCCAGCAGCGAAGAACCCTCGATTTGGGGTGAGCAGTTCTTC. Protein product: CASSEEPSIWGEQFF. The full variable domain, its missing parts supplied by reference TRBV9 and TRBJ2-1, is DSGVTQTPKHLITATGQRVTLRCSPRSGDLSVYWYQQSLDQGLQFLIQYYNGEERAKGNILERFSAQQFPDLHSELNLSSLELGDSALYFCASSEEPSIWGEQFFGPGTRLTVL.

This clonotype was counted a few times. The chain joins TRBV7-8 to TRBJ2-1, with 10 bases lining up with TRBD2. The CDR3 is made up of 18 amino acids. Trimming took 2 bases from V and 4 from J; bases not matched to a gene: 11. Germline values: CDR1 SGHVS, CDR2 FQNEAQ. The CDR3 DNA follows: TGTGCCAGCAGCTTATCAAGGACTAGCGGAGGGGGTTACAATGAGCAGTTCTTC. It yields the protein CASSLSRTSGGGYNEQFF.